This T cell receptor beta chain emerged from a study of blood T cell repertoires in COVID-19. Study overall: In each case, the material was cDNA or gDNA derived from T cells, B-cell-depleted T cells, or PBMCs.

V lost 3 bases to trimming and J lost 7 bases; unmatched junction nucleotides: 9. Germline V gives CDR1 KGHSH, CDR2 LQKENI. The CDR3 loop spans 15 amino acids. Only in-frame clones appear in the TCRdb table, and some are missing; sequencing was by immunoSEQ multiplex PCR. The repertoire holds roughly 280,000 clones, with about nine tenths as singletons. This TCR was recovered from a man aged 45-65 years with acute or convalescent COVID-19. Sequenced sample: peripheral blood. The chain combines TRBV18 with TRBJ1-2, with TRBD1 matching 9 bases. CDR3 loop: CASSPNRGPLGGYTF. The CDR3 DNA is TGTGCCAGCTCACCGAACAGGGGGCCCTTAGGTGGCTACACCTTC.